This TCR beta chain was found in a study of blood T cell repertoires in COVID-19. Study overall: Acute and convalescent COVID-19 specimens originated in the United States, Italy and Spain. T cells, B-cell-depleted T cells, or PBMCs supplied cDNA or gDNA.

The CDR3 length is 16 residues. V lost 5 bases, J lost 8 bases, and 13 bases stayed unmatched. Germline V gene sequence: CDR1 SGHAT, CDR2 FQNNGV. Libraries were prepared by immunoSEQ multiplex PCR; TCRdb keeps only in-frame clonotypes and omits some of them. The sample holds over 150,000 clones, 84% seen once. This receptor was taken from a human donor in a cohort sampled during active COVID-19. The chain has TRBV11-2 and TRBJ2-1; 9 bases are a match to TRBD1. The specimen was peripheral blood. CDR3 coding DNA: TGTGCCAGCAGCACCGGGACAGGGCGGAGGAGGCATGAGCAGTTCTTC. It yields the protein CASSTGTGRRRHEQFF.